This T cell receptor beta chain is from a study of cytomegalovirus exposure and HLA in healthy donors. Between the trimmed V and J ends, which lost 6 bases and 2 bases, there was a span of 4 bases. This CDR3 region has 10 residues. The germline V gene encodes CDR1 DFQATT and CDR2 SNEGSKA (reference sequence). Primers included in the PCR were 60 Vbeta and 13 Jbeta primers. Method: immunoSEQ multiplex PCR; TCRdb's copy keeps in-frame clones and lacks some. The sample has around 120,000 clones, around three quarters seen once. The clonotype comes from a woman in her fifties or sixties in good health and CMV-seronegative. The V and J genes are TRBV20-1 and TRBJ1-2, with D hard to call. The material sequenced was PBMCs. In DNA, the CDR3 is TGCAGTGCCGAGAACTATGGCTACACCTTC. Translated, it gives CSAENYGYTF.